This TCR beta chain comes out of a study of PD-1 blockade in classical Hodgkin lymphoma. The study's findings and limits: Relapsed/refractory patients reportedly had lower baseline diversity than newly diagnosed patients. Prior therapy or disease activity may underlie the repertoire differences, whose causes remain undefined.

This table comes from immunoSEQ multiplex PCR, and its TCRdb copy is limited to in-frame clones, with some not included. The sample yields about 15,000 clones, about four fifths seen once. As for this clone: Its cognate antigen is unknown.

The CDR3 runs to 17 residues. The J segment lost 0 bases and the V segment lost 7 bases, leaving 10 bases of the junction unmatched. Time point described: newly diagnosed, previously untreated cHL patient sample. It was PBMCs in newly diagnosed, untreated classical Hodgkin lymphoma that served as comparison. The clonotype was recovered from a human donor with classical Hodgkin lymphoma. The chain combines TRBV23-1 with TRBJ2-3; 10 nucleotides agree with TRBD2. TRBV23-1 is given ORF status, its function remaining uncertain. The sequencing input was peripheral blood mononuclear cells (PBMCs). CDR3 bases: TGCGCCAGCATGACAACGACTAGCGGGCACAGCACAGATACGCAGTATTTT. Translated: CASMTTTSGHSTDTQYF.